Ten or more counts support the clone carrying this T cell receptor beta chain. No antigen is known for it. Using its own MiXCR run on the 5' RACE reads, TCRdb lists one record per CDR3 protein. The data contain around 890,000 distinct CDR3 sequences, about 11% of them singletons. The data were taken from a study of CD8 T cells in ankylosing spondylitis. Study observations and caveats: It appeared that ankylosing spondylitis blood was characterized by a TCR beta motif of roughly 8 highly homologous variants. Significant enrichment of disease-linked clones was reported in matched ankylosing spondylitis synovial fluid.

The CDR3 consists of 15 residues. With V trimmed by 5 bases and J by 4 bases, 4 bases remained unmatched. The rearrangement uses TRBV12-3 or TRBV12-4 and TRBJ2-1; 11 nucleotides align to TRBD2. The sample was blood, either unsorted or a sorted T cell fraction (not recorded which). The TCR originated in a male donor with ankylosing spondylitis. The CDR3 DNA reads TGTGCCAGCAGTCGCGGGACTAGCGGTTACAATGAGCAGTTCTTC. It is translated as CASSRGTSGYNEQFF.